The rows below give T cell receptor beta chains drawn from one sample of a study of cytomegalovirus exposure and HLA in healthy donors. The repertoire was sequenced with immunoSEQ multiplex PCR; TCRdb's copy has only in-frame clones and lacks some. The sample has about 98,000 clones; about three quarters are singletons. Sequencing was done on a sample of PBMCs. The receptor source for this set is a human donor in good health. Both conserved end residues are part of each CDR3. The order of the fields is CDR3 protein, CDR3 DNA, clone size, J gene, V gene, D gene. The D gene is left open where the match is weak. The size of a clone is reported for some rows only, either as once, few or many, or as a class for expanded clones.

cdr3_aa: CATSRRQGGNSPLHF
cdr3_nt: TGTGCCACCAGCAGGAGACAGGGGGGTAATTCACCCCTCCACTTT
clone_size: NA
j_call: TRBJ1-6
v_call: TRBV15
d_call: TRBD1

cdr3_aa: CSGRDTSYEQYF
cdr3_nt: TGCAGCGGCCGGGACACTTCCTACGAGCAGTACTTC
clone_size: NA
j_call: TRBJ2-7
v_call: TRBV29-1
d_call: NA

cdr3_aa: CASSMAGLSYEQYF
cdr3_nt: TGTGCCAGCAGTATGGCGGGACTCTCCTACGAGCAGTACTTC
clone_size: NA
j_call: TRBJ2-7
v_call: TRBV6-5
d_call: NA

cdr3_aa: CASSLALGQGETQYF
cdr3_nt: TGTGCCAGCAGCTTAGCTTTGGGACAGGGAGAGACCCAGTACTTC
clone_size: NA
j_call: TRBJ2-5
v_call: TRBV7-9
d_call: TRBD1

cdr3_aa: CASSLSRSNTEAFF
cdr3_nt: TGTGCCAGCAGCTTATCCCGGTCGAACACTGAAGCTTTCTTT
clone_size: NA
j_call: TRBJ1-1
v_call: TRBV7-9
d_call: NA

cdr3_aa: CASSMGAGRTEAFF
cdr3_nt: TGTGCCAGTAGTATGGGGGCAGGGCGCACTGAAGCTTTCTTT
clone_size: NA
j_call: TRBJ1-1
v_call: TRBV19
d_call: NA

cdr3_aa: CASSEARVGDTEAFF
cdr3_nt: TGTGCCAGCAGTGAAGCGAGGGTCGGCGACACTGAAGCTTTCTTT
clone_size: NA
j_call: TRBJ1-1
v_call: TRBV6-4
d_call: NA

cdr3_aa: CASGATWPPYTEAFF
cdr3_nt: TGCGCCAGCGGGGCGACCTGGCCCCCTTACACTGAAGCTTTCTTT
clone_size: NA
j_call: TRBJ1-1
v_call: TRBV23-1
d_call: NA

cdr3_aa: CASSLGASNEKLFF
cdr3_nt: TGTGCCAGCAGCTTAGGGGCCAGTAATGAAAAACTGTTTTTT
clone_size: NA
j_call: TRBJ1-4
v_call: TRBV7-9
d_call: NA

cdr3_aa: CASSTRDREETQYF
cdr3_nt: TGTGCCAGTAGTACTCGGGACAGGGAGGAGACCCAGTACTTC
clone_size: NA
j_call: TRBJ2-5
v_call: TRBV19
d_call: TRBD1

cdr3_aa: CASSLANAGQPKNIQYF
cdr3_nt: TGCGCCAGCAGCTTGGCCAATGCGGGCCAGCCAAAAAACATTCAGTACTTC
clone_size: once
j_call: TRBJ2-4
v_call: TRBV5-1
d_call: NA

cdr3_aa: CASRPSRAGELFF
cdr3_nt: TGTGCCAGCAGGCCGTCGAGGGCCGGGGAGCTGTTTTTT
clone_size: NA
j_call: TRBJ2-2
v_call: TRBV27
d_call: NA

cdr3_aa: CASSEGIWEGTEAFF
cdr3_nt: TGTGCCAGCAGTGAGGGGATCTGGGAGGGGACTGAAGCTTTCTTT
clone_size: few
j_call: TRBJ1-1
v_call: TRBV2
d_call: NA

cdr3_aa: CASGWLAGGSNTGELFF
cdr3_nt: TGTGCCAGTGGTTGGCTAGCGGGGGGTTCGAACACCGGGGAGCTGTTTTTT
clone_size: NA
j_call: TRBJ2-2
v_call: TRBV19
d_call: TRBD2